What follows are 10 T cell receptor beta chains derived from one specimen sequenced in a study of blood T cell repertoires in COVID-19. This table comes from immunoSEQ multiplex PCR, and its TCRdb copy is limited to in-frame clones, with some not included. The table records about 320,000 clones, around 88% of them present only once. Sequencing was carried out using peripheral blood. The receptor source for this set is a woman aged 45-65 years with acute or convalescent COVID-19.

The rearrangement joins TRBV6-2 or TRBV6-3 to TRBJ1-2, with a tentative D call TRBD1 (6 bases). Trimming cost V 5 bases and J 7 bases, with 23 bases left between them. Germline CDR1 is MNHEY and CDR2 is SVGEGT. This CDR3 is built from 16 residues. CDR3 nucleotides: TGTGCCAGCAGTCCACCCTGGCACAGGGTTACCTCTGGCTACACCTTC. Its protein product is CASSPPWHRVTSGYTF.

CDR3 coding DNA: TGTGCCAGCAGTCGGCAGGCAGGACAAGAGACCCAGTACTTC. It codes for CASSRQAGQETQYF. This chain connects TRBV5-4 to TRBJ2-5; D not resolved. Germline CDR1 and CDR2: SGHNT and YYREEE (reference sequence). The CDR3 is 14 amino acids. Deletions cut 5 bases from V and 2 bases from J, with 13 bases between.

This clone was seen a few times. This chain links TRBV7-9 with TRBJ1-3; D ambiguous. This CDR3 region has 13 residues. Between the trimmed V and J ends, which lost 10 bases and 0 bases, there was a span of 10 bases. The V gene's germline CDR1 is SEHNR and CDR2 FQNEAQ (reference sequence). In DNA, the CDR3 is TGTGCCACAGGCTACCTCTCTGGAAACACCATATATTTT. It yields the protein CATGYLSGNTIYF.

The J gene is TRBJ2-7, the V gene TRBV19; perhaps TRBD2 as D (5 bases). Germline CDR1 reads LNHDA; CDR2 reads SQIVND (reference sequence). V lost 6 bases and J 3 bases, leaving 15 bases between the germline ends. The CDR3 is 14 residues long. The CDR3 nucleotides read TGTGCCAGTAGGTACCGGGATGAGAGCTACGAGCAGTACTTC. It yields the protein CASRYRDESYEQYF.

The rearrangement uses TRBV19 and TRBJ1-2; 9 bases fit TRBD1. Germline lookup yields CDR1 LNHDA and CDR2 SQIVND (reference sequence). This CDR3 region has 15 residues. After removal of 3 bases from V and 5 bases from J, the junction contained 7 bases not matched to a gene. CDR3 DNA: TGTGCCAGTAGTATCTACCGGGACAGGGCATATGGCTACACCTTC. Residues: CASSIYRDRAYGYTF.

CDR3 bases: TGTGCCAGCAGCCCACAATGGGGGACAGGGGTCGGGGAGCTGTTTTTT. Translation gives CASSPQWGTGVGELFF. The V call is TRBV9, the J call TRBJ2-2; 10 nucleotides line up with TRBD1. CDR1 is SGDLS and CDR2 is YYNGEE in the germline V gene. This CDR3 comprises 16 residues. With V trimmed by 4 bases and J by 7 bases, 10 bases remained unmatched.

The chain is built from TRBV28 and TRBJ1-1, with 7 positions matching TRBD1. J lost 6 bases, V lost 0 bases, and 4 bases had no gene match. CDR3 length: 14 residues. From germline, CDR1 is MDHEN and CDR2 SYDVKM. The CDR3: CASSLWGTVAEAFF. The CDR3 nucleotides are TGTGCCAGCAGTTTATGGGGGACAGTTGCTGAAGCTTTCTTT. Supplemented by reference TRBV28 and TRBJ1-1, the full variable domain reads DVKVTQSSRYLVKRTGEKVFLECVQDMDHENMFWYRQDPGLGLRLIYFSYDVKMKEKGDIPEGYSVSREKKERFSLILESASTNQTSMYLCASSLWGTVAEAFFGQGTRLTVV.

This clone was detected only once. V gene TRBV25-1 combines with J gene TRBJ2-1; tentative D call: TRBD2 (7 bases). Germline V gene sequence: CDR1 MGHDK, CDR2 SYGVNS. V was trimmed by 3 bases and J by 7 bases, leaving 13 bases between them. CDR3 length equals 14 residues. CDR3 region: CASSEVGGANEQFF. In DNA, the CDR3 is TGTGCCAGCAGTGAGGTTGGGGGGGCGAATGAGCAGTTCTTC.

The chain uses TRBV13 and TRBJ1-4; TRBD1 is a possible D gene (6 bases). The CDR3 extends over 15 amino acids. V dropped 1 base and J dropped 4 bases, with 10 bases sitting between them. In germline, CDR1 is PRHDT, CDR2 FYEKMQ (reference sequence). Written as DNA, the CDR3 is TGTGCCAGCAGCTTAGAACAGGGCGTTAATGAAAAACTGTTTTTT. Its protein product is CASSLEQGVNEKLFF.

The CDR3 bases are TGTGCCAGCACCTTTAGGCGGGCGAGCACAGATACGCAGTATTTT. Protein product: CASTFRRASTDTQYF. The V gene is TRBV7-4, the J gene TRBJ2-3; a weak D match, TRBD2 (5 bases). The CDR3 consists of 15 residues. Trimming shortened V by 7 bases and J by 0 bases, and 14 bases separated the two germline ends. CDR1 is SGHVT, CDR2 SQSDAQ, per germline.